This T cell receptor (beta chain) comes out of a study of T cells in Graves' hyperthyroidism and ophthalmopathy. Study-level points and caveats: Model output signaled ophthalmopathy a median around 6.9 months ahead of onset.

Amplified TCR beta CDR3 regions came from RNA transcripts. The TCR CDR3 was amplified in a first-round RT-PCR using the HTBI primer set. TCRdb redid the calling of the multiplex PCR reads with MiXCR, one entry per CDR3 protein. The sample contains approximately 590,000 distinct CDR3 sequences, approximately 15% of which appear only once. Diagnoses used clinical symptoms, serum thyroxine and TRAb, thyroid ultrasound and orbital computed tomography. Regarding this clonotype: Its cognate antigen is unknown.

This CDR3 comprises 15 residues. Trimming stripped 4 bases from V and 6 bases from J, with 16 bases between. Germline CDR1 and CDR2: SGHNT and YYREEE (reference sequence). The clonotype comes from a woman aged 25 to 39 with Graves' hyperthyroidism. Sequencing input: blood. The chain links TRBV5-4 to TRBJ2-2, with D perhaps matching TRBD2 (6 bases). CDR3 sequence: CASSGAGGSAGELFF. Here the CDR3 DNA reads TGTGCCAGCAGCGGTGCCGGGGGTTCGGCCGGGGAGCTGTTTTTT. Looking up the rest from reference TRBV5-4 and TRBJ2-2 gives the full variable domain: ETGVTQSPTHLIKTRGQQVTLRCSSQSGHNTVSWYQQALGQGPQFIFQYYREEENGRGNFPPRFSGLQFPNYSSELNVNALELDDSALYLCASSGAGGSAGELFFGEGSRLTVL.